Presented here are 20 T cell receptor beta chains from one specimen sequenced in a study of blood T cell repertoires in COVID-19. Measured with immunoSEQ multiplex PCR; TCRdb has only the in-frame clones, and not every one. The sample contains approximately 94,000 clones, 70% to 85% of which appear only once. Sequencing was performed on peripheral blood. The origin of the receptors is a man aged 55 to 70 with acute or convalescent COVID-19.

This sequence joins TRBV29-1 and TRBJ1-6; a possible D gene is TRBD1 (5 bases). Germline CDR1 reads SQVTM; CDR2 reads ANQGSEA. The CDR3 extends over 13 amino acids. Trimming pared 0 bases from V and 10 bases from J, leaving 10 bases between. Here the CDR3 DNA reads TGCAGCGTTGAAGATCCCCCAGGGTCACCCCTCCACTTT. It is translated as CSVEDPPGSPLHF.

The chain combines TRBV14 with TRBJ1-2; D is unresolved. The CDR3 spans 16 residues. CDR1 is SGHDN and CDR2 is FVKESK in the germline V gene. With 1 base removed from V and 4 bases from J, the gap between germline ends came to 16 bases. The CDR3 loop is CASSQVFGERIYGYTF. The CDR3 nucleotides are TGTGCCAGCAGCCAAGTTTTCGGGGAAAGAATCTATGGCTACACCTTC.

Written as DNA, the CDR3 is TGTGCCACCAGCAGAGAAAGGACAGGGATTGATGAGCAGTTCTTC. This gives the protein CATSRERTGIDEQFF. J is TRBJ2-1 and V is TRBV15, with 8 nucleotides matching TRBD1. V shed 0 bases and J 8 bases; nucleotides not matched to a gene: 6. The CDR3 is 15 amino acids. Per germline, CDR1 LNHNV and CDR2 YYDKDF (reference sequence). Full variable domain (remainder filled in from reference TRBV15 and TRBJ2-1): DAMVIQNPRYQVTQFGKPVTLSCSQTLNHNVMYWYQQKSSQAPKLLFHYYDKDFNNEADTPDNFQSRRPNTSFCFLDIRSPGLGDTAMYLCATSRERTGIDEQFFGPGTRLTVL.

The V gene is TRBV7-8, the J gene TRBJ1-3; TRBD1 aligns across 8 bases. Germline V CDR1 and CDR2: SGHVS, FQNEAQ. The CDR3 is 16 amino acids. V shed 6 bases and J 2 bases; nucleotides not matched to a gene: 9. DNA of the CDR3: TGTGCCAGCAGTCCCCGGACAGGGCAGGCTGGAAACACCATATATTTT. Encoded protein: CASSPRTGQAGNTIYF.

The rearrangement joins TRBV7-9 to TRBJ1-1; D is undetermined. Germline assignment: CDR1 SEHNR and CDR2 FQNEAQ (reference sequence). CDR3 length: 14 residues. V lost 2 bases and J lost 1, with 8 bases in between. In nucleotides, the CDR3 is TGTGCCAGCAGCTTAAGGCAGGAGAACACTGAAGCTTTCTTT. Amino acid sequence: CASSLRQENTEAFF.

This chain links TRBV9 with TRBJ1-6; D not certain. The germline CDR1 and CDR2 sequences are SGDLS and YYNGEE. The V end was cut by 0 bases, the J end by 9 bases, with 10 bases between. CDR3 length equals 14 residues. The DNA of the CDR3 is TGTGCCAGCAGCGTAGATAGGGAGGGTTCACCCCTCCACTTT. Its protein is CASSVDREGSPLHF.

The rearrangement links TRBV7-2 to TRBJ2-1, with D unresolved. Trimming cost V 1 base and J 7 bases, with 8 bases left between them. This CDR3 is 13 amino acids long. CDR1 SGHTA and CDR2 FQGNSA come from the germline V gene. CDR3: CASSLGSKNEQFF. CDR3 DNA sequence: TGTGCCAGCAGCTTAGGTAGTAAGAATGAGCAGTTCTTC.

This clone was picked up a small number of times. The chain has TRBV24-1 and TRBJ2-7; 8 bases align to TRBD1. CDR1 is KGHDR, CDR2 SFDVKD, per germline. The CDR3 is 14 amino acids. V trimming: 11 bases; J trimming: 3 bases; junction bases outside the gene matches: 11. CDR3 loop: CAIRTGKIIYEQYV. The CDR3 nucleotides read TGTGCCATTCGGACAGGGAAAATTATCTACGAGCAGTACGTC.

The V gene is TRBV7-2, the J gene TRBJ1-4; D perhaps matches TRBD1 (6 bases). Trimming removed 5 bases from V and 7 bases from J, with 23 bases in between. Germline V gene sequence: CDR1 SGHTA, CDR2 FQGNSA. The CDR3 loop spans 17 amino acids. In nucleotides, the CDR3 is TGTGCCAGCAGCCTAGTAACTGGACAGTCGCCCGTTGAAAAACTGTTTTTT. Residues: CASSLVTGQSPVEKLFF.

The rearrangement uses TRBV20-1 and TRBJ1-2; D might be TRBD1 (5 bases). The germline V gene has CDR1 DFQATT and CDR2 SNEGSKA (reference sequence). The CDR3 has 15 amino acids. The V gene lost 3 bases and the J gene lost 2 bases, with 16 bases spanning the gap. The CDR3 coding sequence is TGCAGTGCTAGTTTCTTCCGACAGTCGAACTATGGCTACACCTTC. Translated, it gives CSASFFRQSNYGYTF.

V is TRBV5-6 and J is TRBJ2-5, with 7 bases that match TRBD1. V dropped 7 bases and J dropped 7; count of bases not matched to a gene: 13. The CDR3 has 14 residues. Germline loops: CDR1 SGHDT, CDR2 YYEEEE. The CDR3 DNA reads TGTGCCAGCGTCCGGGACAGAACCTCGGGGACCCAGTACTTC. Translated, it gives CASVRDRTSGTQYF.

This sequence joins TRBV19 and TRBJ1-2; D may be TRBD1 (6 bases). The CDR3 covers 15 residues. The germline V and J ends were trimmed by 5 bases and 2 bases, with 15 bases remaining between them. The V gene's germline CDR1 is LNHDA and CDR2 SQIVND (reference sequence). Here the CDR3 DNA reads TGTGCCAGTAGTGCCCTTTCTCAGGGGAACTATGGCTACACCTTC. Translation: CASSALSQGNYGYTF.

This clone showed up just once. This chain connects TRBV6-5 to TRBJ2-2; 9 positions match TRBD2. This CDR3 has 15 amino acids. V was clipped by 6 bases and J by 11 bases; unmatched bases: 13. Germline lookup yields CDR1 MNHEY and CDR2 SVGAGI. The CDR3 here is CASRAGGRYNGELFF. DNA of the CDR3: TGTGCCAGCAGAGCGGGGGGCCGTTATAACGGAGAGCTGTTTTTT.

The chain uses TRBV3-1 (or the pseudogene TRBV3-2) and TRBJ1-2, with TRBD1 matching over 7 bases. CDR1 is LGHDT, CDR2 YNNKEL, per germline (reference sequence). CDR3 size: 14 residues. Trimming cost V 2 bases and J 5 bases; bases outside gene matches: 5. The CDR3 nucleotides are TGTGCCAGCAGCCAACGACAGGGTATTTATGGCTACACCTTC. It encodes CASSQRQGIYGYTF.

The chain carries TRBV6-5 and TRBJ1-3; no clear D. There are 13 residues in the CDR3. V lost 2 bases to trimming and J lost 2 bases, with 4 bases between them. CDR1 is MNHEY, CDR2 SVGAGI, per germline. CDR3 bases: TGTGCCAGCAGTTACGGCCCTGGAAACACCATATATTTT. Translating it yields CASSYGPGNTIYF.

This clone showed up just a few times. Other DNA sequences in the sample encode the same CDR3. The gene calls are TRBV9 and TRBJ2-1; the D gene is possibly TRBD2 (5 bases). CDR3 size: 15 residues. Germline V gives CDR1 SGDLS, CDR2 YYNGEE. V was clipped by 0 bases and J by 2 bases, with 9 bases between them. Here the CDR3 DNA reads TGTGCCAGCAGCGTAGTTGCCGGGGCCTACAATGAGCAGTTCTTC. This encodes CASSVVAGAYNEQFF.

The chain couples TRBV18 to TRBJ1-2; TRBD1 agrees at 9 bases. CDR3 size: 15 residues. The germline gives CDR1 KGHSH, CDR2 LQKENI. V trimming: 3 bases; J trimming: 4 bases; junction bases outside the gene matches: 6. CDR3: CASSPWTGESYGYTF. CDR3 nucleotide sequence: TGTGCCAGCTCACCTTGGACAGGGGAAAGCTATGGCTACACCTTC. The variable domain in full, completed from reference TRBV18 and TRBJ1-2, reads NAGVMQNPRHLVRRRGQEARLRCSPMKGHSHVYWYRQLPEEGLKFMVYLQKENIIDESGMPKERFSAEFPKEGPSILRIQQVVRGDSAAYFCASSPWTGESYGYTFGSGTRLTVV.

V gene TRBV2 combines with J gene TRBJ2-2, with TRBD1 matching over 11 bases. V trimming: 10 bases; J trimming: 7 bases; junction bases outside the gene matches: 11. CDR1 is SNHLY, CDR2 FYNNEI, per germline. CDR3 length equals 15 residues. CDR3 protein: CAIGAGTGGYGELFF. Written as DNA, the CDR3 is TGTGCCATTGGTGCCGGGACAGGGGGTTACGGGGAGCTGTTTTTT.

DNA for the CDR3: TGTGCCAGCAGCCAGAAGGGGGCGGATTCACCCCTCCACTTT. It codes for CASSQKGADSPLHF. The V gene is TRBV7-9, the J gene TRBJ1-6; 7 bases line up with TRBD1. The germline gives CDR1 SEHNR, CDR2 FQNEAQ (reference sequence). V was pared by 5 bases and J by 8 bases, with 6 bases of the junction left unmatched. CDR3 size: 14 residues.

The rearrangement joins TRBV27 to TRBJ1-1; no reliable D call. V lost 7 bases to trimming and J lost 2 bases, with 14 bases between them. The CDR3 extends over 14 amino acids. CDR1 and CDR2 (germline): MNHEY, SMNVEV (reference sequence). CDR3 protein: CASTKVMGNTEAFF. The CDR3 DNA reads TGTGCCAGCACAAAGGTAATGGGCAACACTGAAGCTTTCTTT.